These T cell receptor beta chains were read from a single sample in a study of cytomegalovirus exposure and HLA in healthy donors. TCRdb's copy holds only in-frame clones and misses some; the assay was immunoSEQ multiplex PCR. This table holds roughly 110,000 clones, 82% found once. Sequencing input: PBMCs. Source of these receptors: a woman between 18 and 29 years old in good health and CMV-seronegative. Each CDR3 is given with its conserved first and last residue. Fields, in order: CDR3 protein, CDR3 DNA, D gene, V gene, clone size, J gene. The D gene is left open where the match is weak. Expanded clones get a size class; other rows say once, few or many, or leave the size out.

CDR3aa: CSVHRGLETEAFF
CDR3nt: TGCAGCGTTCACAGGGGGCTCGAGACTGAAGCTTTCTTT
d_gene: TRBD1
v_gene: TRBV29-1
abundance: .
j_gene: TRBJ1-1

CDR3aa: CATSRGLPGQGAAGSFF
CDR3nt: TGTGCCACCAGCAGAGGGTTACCGGGACAGGGGGCGGCGGGCTCTTTCTTT
d_gene: TRBD1
v_gene: TRBV15
abundance: .
j_gene: TRBJ1-1

CDR3aa: CSCGRGTEAFF
CDR3nt: TGCAGTTGTGGGAGGGGCACTGAAGCTTTCTTT
d_gene: .
v_gene: TRBV20-1
abundance: .
j_gene: TRBJ1-1

CDR3aa: CASSLITTGDNYEQYF
CDR3nt: TGTGCCAGCTCACTAATAACGACAGGGGACAACTACGAGCAGTACTTC
d_gene: TRBD1
v_gene: TRBV18
abundance: .
j_gene: TRBJ2-7

CDR3aa: CASSASGHPTDTQYF
CDR3nt: TGTGCCAGCAGTGCGTCGGGACACCCCACAGATACGCAGTATTTT
d_gene: .
v_gene: TRBV2
abundance: .
j_gene: TRBJ2-3

CDR3aa: CASSLDRGRGNEQFF
CDR3nt: TGTGCCAGCAGTCTAGACAGGGGGCGGGGGAATGAGCAGTTCTTC
d_gene: TRBD1
v_gene: TRBV6-1
abundance: .
j_gene: TRBJ2-1

CDR3aa: CASSFLNYGYTF
CDR3nt: TGTGCCAGCAGCTTCCTTAACTATGGCTACACCTTC
d_gene: .
v_gene: TRBV7-9
abundance: .
j_gene: TRBJ1-2

CDR3aa: CASSLFVHTETQYF
CDR3nt: TGTGCCAGCAGCTTGTTTGTCCATACTGAGACCCAGTACTTC
d_gene: .
v_gene: TRBV5-6
abundance: .
j_gene: TRBJ2-5

CDR3aa: CASSSGTGARNTEAFF
CDR3nt: TGTGCCAGCTCATCCGGGACAGGGGCCCGGAACACTGAAGCTTTCTTT
d_gene: TRBD1
v_gene: TRBV18
abundance: .
j_gene: TRBJ1-1

CDR3aa: CASSLSPRGTEAFF
CDR3nt: TGCGCCAGCAGCTTAAGTCCCCGGGGCACTGAAGCTTTCTTT
d_gene: .
v_gene: TRBV5-1
abundance: few
j_gene: TRBJ1-1

CDR3aa: CASSPDRTTGNTIYF
CDR3nt: TGTGCCAGCAGCCCCGACAGAACTACTGGAAACACCATATATTTT
d_gene: .
v_gene: TRBV6-1
abundance: .
j_gene: TRBJ1-3

CDR3aa: CASSYPLGQGPDTQYF
CDR3nt: TGTGCCAGCAGTTACCCCCTCGGACAGGGTCCAGATACGCAGTATTTT
d_gene: TRBD1
v_gene: TRBV6-5
abundance: .
j_gene: TRBJ2-3

CDR3aa: CASSEAPGRTYNSPLHF
CDR3nt: TGTGCCAGCAGTGAAGCGCCTGGCAGGACCTATAATTCACCCCTCCACTTT
d_gene: .
v_gene: TRBV6-1
abundance: .
j_gene: TRBJ1-6

CDR3aa: CASSYSSARDRDNEKLFF
CDR3nt: TGCGCCAGCAGCTACTCCTCGGCAAGGGACAGGGATAATGAAAAACTGTTTTTT
d_gene: TRBD1
v_gene: TRBV4-1
abundance: .
j_gene: TRBJ1-4

CDR3aa: CASSKVDSLNTEAFF
CDR3nt: TGCGCCAGCAGCAAAGTGGACAGCTTGAACACTGAAGCTTTCTTT
d_gene: .
v_gene: TRBV5-1
abundance: .
j_gene: TRBJ1-1

CDR3aa: CASTASSGNTIYF
CDR3nt: TGTGCCAGCACTGCCAGCTCTGGAAACACCATATATTTT
d_gene: .
v_gene: TRBV25-1
abundance: .
j_gene: TRBJ1-3

CDR3aa: CASSRTEEETQYF
CDR3nt: TGCGCCAGCAGCCGGACAGAAGAAGAGACCCAGTACTTC
d_gene: .
v_gene: TRBV5-1
abundance: once
j_gene: TRBJ2-5

CDR3aa: CASSPLGQSYEQYF
CDR3nt: TGTGCCAGCAGCCCTTTAGGACAGAGCTACGAGCAGTACTTC
d_gene: .
v_gene: TRBV2
abundance: .
j_gene: TRBJ2-7

CDR3aa: CASSSTSEVGTQYF
CDR3nt: TGTGCCAGCAGCTCTACTAGCGAGGTCGGGACCCAGTACTTC
d_gene: TRBD2
v_gene: TRBV5-6
abundance: .
j_gene: TRBJ2-5

CDR3aa: CAWSVRLGGTDTQYF
CDR3nt: TGTGCCTGGAGTGTACGGCTAGGAGGCACAGATACGCAGTATTTT
d_gene: .
v_gene: TRBV30
abundance: .
j_gene: TRBJ2-3

CDR3aa: CSVVGLEQGRRGTYEQYF
CDR3nt: TGCAGCGTTGTAGGTCTTGAACAGGGGCGACGGGGTACCTACGAGCAGTACTTC
d_gene: TRBD1
v_gene: TRBV29-1
abundance: .
j_gene: TRBJ2-7

CDR3aa: CASSLTGTVNSPLHF
CDR3nt: TGTGCCAGCAGCTTGACAGGGACGGTAAATTCACCCCTCCACTTT
d_gene: .
v_gene: TRBV5-6
abundance: .
j_gene: TRBJ1-6

CDR3aa: CASRLSGELGGYTF
CDR3nt: TGTGCCAGCAGGTTGTCAGGGGAATTGGGAGGCTACACCTTC
d_gene: .
v_gene: TRBV28
abundance: .
j_gene: TRBJ1-2

CDR3aa: CASSTQGIETQYF
CDR3nt: TGTGCCAGCAGCACACAGGGGATAGAGACCCAGTACTTC
d_gene: TRBD1
v_gene: TRBV7-6
abundance: .
j_gene: TRBJ2-5

CDR3aa: CASTNRGVKNTEAFF
CDR3nt: TGTGCCAGTACCAACCGAGGTGTAAAGAACACTGAAGCTTTCTTT
d_gene: .
v_gene: TRBV19
abundance: .
j_gene: TRBJ1-1

CDR3aa: CASSDPFTDSYEQYF
CDR3nt: TGCGCCAGCAGTGACCCCTTTACAGACTCCTACGAGCAGTACTTC
d_gene: .
v_gene: TRBV10-1
abundance: .
j_gene: TRBJ2-7

CDR3aa: CASSLLSTVLYGYTF
CDR3nt: TGTGCCAGCAGTCTCCTGAGTACAGTCCTCTATGGCTACACCTTC
d_gene: .
v_gene: TRBV5-6
abundance: .
j_gene: TRBJ1-2

CDR3aa: CASSLVQGLNQPQHF
CDR3nt: TGTGCCAGCAGCTTAGTACAGGGGCTTAATCAGCCCCAGCATTTT
d_gene: TRBD1
v_gene: TRBV7-2
abundance: .
j_gene: TRBJ1-5

CDR3aa: CAIRQDTNLYGYTF
CDR3nt: TGTGCCATCAGGCAGGACACAAACCTCTATGGCTACACCTTC
d_gene: .
v_gene: TRBV10-3
abundance: few
j_gene: TRBJ1-2

CDR3aa: CASSDYRGTGNTIYF
CDR3nt: TGTGCCAGCAGCGACTACAGGGGGACTGGAAACACCATATATTTT
d_gene: TRBD1
v_gene: TRBV11-2
abundance: once
j_gene: TRBJ1-3

CDR3aa: CSVEDPGTGKDF
CDR3nt: TGCAGCGTTGAAGATCCCGGAACAGGGAAGGACTTC
d_gene: .
v_gene: TRBV29-1
abundance: .
j_gene: TRBJ2-5

CDR3aa: CASSFGTLDTIYF
CDR3nt: TGTGCCAGCAGCTTTGGGACACTAGACACCATATATTTT
d_gene: .
v_gene: TRBV9
abundance: .
j_gene: TRBJ1-3

CDR3aa: CASSPRGEVSNQPQHF
CDR3nt: TGTGCCAGCAGCCCCCGAGGGGAGGTTAGCAATCAGCCCCAGCATTTT
d_gene: .
v_gene: TRBV7-2
abundance: .
j_gene: TRBJ1-5

CDR3aa: CASRPQGRPQHF
CDR3nt: TGTGCCAGTCGACCCCAGGGCCGGCCCCAGCATTTT
d_gene: .
v_gene: TRBV28
abundance: few
j_gene: TRBJ1-5

CDR3aa: CASSLNGGGDRHF
CDR3nt: TGCGCCAGCAGCTTGAACGGGGGAGGGGATCGGCATTTT
d_gene: .
v_gene: TRBV5-1
abundance: .
j_gene: TRBJ1-5

CDR3aa: CASSRTSSSGNTIYF
CDR3nt: TGTGCCAGTAGCCGGACATCGAGCTCTGGAAACACCATATATTTT
d_gene: .
v_gene: TRBV19
abundance: .
j_gene: TRBJ1-3

CDR3aa: CASSPLTGRSAGGLFF
CDR3nt: TGTGCCAGCTCTCCCCTGACCGGCAGGTCTGCCGGGGGGCTGTTTTTT
d_gene: .
v_gene: TRBV18
abundance: .
j_gene: TRBJ2-2

CDR3aa: CSVEEDRGLGYTF
CDR3nt: TGCAGCGTTGAAGAGGACAGGGGGCTGGGCTACACCTTC
d_gene: TRBD1
v_gene: TRBV29-1
abundance: few
j_gene: TRBJ1-2

CDR3aa: CASSARDSYTEAFF
CDR3nt: TGTGCCAGCAGCGCCCGGGACAGTTACACTGAAGCTTTCTTT
d_gene: TRBD1
v_gene: TRBV9
abundance: .
j_gene: TRBJ1-1

CDR3aa: CASSRAGAPDTQYF
CDR3nt: TGTGCCAGCAGTCGGGCGGGGGCCCCAGATACGCAGTATTTT
d_gene: .
v_gene: TRBV7-2
abundance: .
j_gene: TRBJ2-3

CDR3aa: CASTRGLAGVGHNEQFF
CDR3nt: TGTGCCAGCACCAGGGGCCTAGCGGGAGTGGGACACAATGAGCAGTTCTTC
d_gene: TRBD2
v_gene: TRBV7-9
abundance: .
j_gene: TRBJ2-1

CDR3aa: CASTLSGSSYEQYF
CDR3nt: TGTGCCAGCACCCTTAGCGGGAGTTCCTACGAGCAGTACTTC
d_gene: TRBD2
v_gene: TRBV2
abundance: .
j_gene: TRBJ2-7

CDR3aa: CAWDRGSNTEAFF
CDR3nt: TGTGCCTGGGACAGGGGGTCGAACACTGAAGCTTTCTTT
d_gene: TRBD1
v_gene: TRBV30
abundance: once
j_gene: TRBJ1-1

CDR3aa: CASSFWDRTYGYTF
CDR3nt: TGTGCCAGCAGTTTTTGGGACAGGACCTATGGCTACACCTTC
d_gene: TRBD1
v_gene: TRBV28
abundance: few
j_gene: TRBJ1-2

CDR3aa: CASSLDIPWGQGASPLHF
CDR3nt: TGCGCCAGCAGCTTGGACATCCCGTGGGGACAGGGGGCGTCACCCCTCCACTTT
d_gene: TRBD1
v_gene: TRBV5-1
abundance: .
j_gene: TRBJ1-6

CDR3aa: CSVGTGRRYNEQFF
CDR3nt: TGCAGCGTGGGGACAGGGAGGAGATACAATGAGCAGTTCTTC
d_gene: TRBD1
v_gene: TRBV29-1
abundance: .
j_gene: TRBJ2-1

CDR3aa: CASSPGVRGSPMNTEAFF
CDR3nt: TGTGCCAGCAGCCCGGGGGTAAGGGGCTCCCCCATGAACACTGAAGCTTTCTTT
d_gene: .
v_gene: TRBV4-2
abundance: once
j_gene: TRBJ1-1

CDR3aa: CASSSGLPTGADTQYF
CDR3nt: TGTGCCAGCAGTTCGGGACTACCCACCGGGGCAGATACGCAGTATTTT
d_gene: TRBD2
v_gene: TRBV28
abundance: .
j_gene: TRBJ2-3

CDR3aa: CASGKRGSYEQYF
CDR3nt: TGTGCCAGCGGTAAGCGAGGGTCCTACGAGCAGTACTTC
d_gene: .
v_gene: TRBV2
abundance: .
j_gene: TRBJ2-7

CDR3aa: CASSANREASGYTF
CDR3nt: TGTGCCAGTAGTGCTAACCGGGAAGCATCGGGCTACACCTTC
d_gene: .
v_gene: TRBV19
abundance: .
j_gene: TRBJ1-2

CDR3aa: CASSLAVGTVDGYTF
CDR3nt: TGTGCCAGCAGCTTGGCGGTCGGGACAGTAGATGGCTACACCTTC
d_gene: TRBD1
v_gene: TRBV7-2
abundance: .
j_gene: TRBJ1-2

CDR3aa: CSAGTLYGYTF
CDR3nt: TGCAGCGCCGGGACATTGTATGGCTACACCTTC
d_gene: .
v_gene: TRBV29-1
abundance: .
j_gene: TRBJ1-2

CDR3aa: CASSLGGLSGNTIYF
CDR3nt: TGTGCCAGCAGCTTAGGGGGACTCTCTGGAAACACCATATATTTT
d_gene: .
v_gene: TRBV7-2
abundance: .
j_gene: TRBJ1-3

CDR3aa: CAIREGARGTEAFF
CDR3nt: TGTGCCATCAGGGAGGGGGCGCGAGGCACTGAAGCTTTCTTT
d_gene: TRBD1
v_gene: TRBV10-3
abundance: few
j_gene: TRBJ1-1

CDR3aa: CASSRRTGGGEAFF
CDR3nt: TGTGCCAGCAGCCGGCGGACAGGGGGCGGAGAAGCTTTCTTT
d_gene: TRBD1
v_gene: TRBV13
abundance: .
j_gene: TRBJ1-1

CDR3aa: CASSYRRGGNQPQHF
CDR3nt: TGTGCCAGCAGTTACAGAAGGGGGGGGAATCAGCCCCAGCATTTT
d_gene: .
v_gene: TRBV6-5
abundance: once
j_gene: TRBJ1-5

CDR3aa: CAWRRRFTGTDYGYTF
CDR3nt: TGTGCCTGGAGACGCCGTTTTACCGGGACAGACTATGGCTACACCTTC
d_gene: TRBD1
v_gene: TRBV30
abundance: .
j_gene: TRBJ1-2

CDR3aa: CASSFGGRADEQFF
CDR3nt: TGTGCCAGCAGCTTTGGCGGGAGGGCGGATGAGCAGTTCTTC
d_gene: TRBD2
v_gene: TRBV7-2
abundance: few
j_gene: TRBJ2-1

CDR3aa: CASSPRRGASYEQYF
CDR3nt: TGTGCCAGCAGCCCGCGCCGGGGGGCGTCCTACGAGCAGTACTTC
d_gene: .
v_gene: TRBV7-2
abundance: .
j_gene: TRBJ2-7

CDR3aa: CASSDRVSVFQPQHF
CDR3nt: TGCGCCAGCAGTGACAGGGTATCGGTATTTCAGCCCCAGCATTTT
d_gene: .
v_gene: TRBV10-2
abundance: once
j_gene: TRBJ1-5